This T cell receptor beta chain was sequenced for a study of response to subunit inactivated influenza vaccine. This clonotype was counted between two and nine times. The germline V gene encodes CDR1 DFQATT and CDR2 SNEGSKA (reference sequence). The CDR3 extends over 14 amino acids. The V and J ends lost 6 bases and 3 bases, in that order; junction bases with no gene match: 7. TCRdb called the RT-PCR reads again in MiXCR, with one record for every CDR3 protein. The data contain some 540,000 distinct CDR3 sequences, less than 25% of them singletons. These data were also reused for a study on T cells expressing NK-cell markers. That study adds: For TCR beta, cDNA was produced by 5'RACE template switching with UMIs.

This clonotype originated in a middle-aged man who received an inactivated influenza vaccine. Sample: CD4+ T cells sorted from PBMCs, taken 11 to 12 days after vaccination. J is TRBJ2-1 and V is TRBV20-1; TRBD1 aligns across 8 bases. This CDR3 reads CSATGQGYYNEQFF. DNA of the CDR3: TGCAGTGCCACCGGACAGGGCTACTACAATGAGCAGTTCTTC.